The clone carrying this T cell receptor (beta chain) was picked up a small number of times. Its antigen is unknown. The record originates from a study of T cell repertoires in cytomegalovirus infection. Study overall: The authors relied on CMV epitopes, both recently identified HLA-C-restricted and well-studied HLA-B-restricted. It can be stated that public TCR beta signatures indicated CMV infection as well as a matching HLA type. Points from the study as a whole: Cumulative frequency (of public TCR beta family members) identified carriers of CMV plus the relevant HLA. The response measured ex vivo was dominated by TCR beta clonotypes (HLA-C-restricted and CMV-specific).

The CDR3 has 15 amino acids. Germline CDR1 and CDR2: MNHEY and SVGAGI. V was pared by 0 bases and J by 4 bases, with 11 bases between. TCRdb passed the reads through MiXCR, listing each CDR3 protein once. The sample yields 830,000 or so distinct CDR3 sequences, around a third seen once. The material was cultured CD8+ T cells from PBMCs, obtained from culture after CMV antigen stimulation. The TCR comes from a human donor in good health (CMV status not recorded). Some clones in this sample may be carry-over from other donors' samples. V is TRBV6-5 and J is TRBJ2-3; tentatively, D is TRBD2 (6 bases). The CDR3 sequence is CASSYSEGLADTQYF. CDR3 bases: TGTGCCAGCAGTTACTCGGAGGGGTTGGCAGATACGCAGTATTTT.